The TCR beta chain under discussion was sequenced for a study of Graves' ophthalmopathy and Graves' hyperthyroidism. Regarding the study as a whole: Discriminating ophthalmopathy from stable hyperthyroidism, a 13-signature model attained a sensitivity of about 90% and a specificity of 81.08%. Both a roughly 68% sensitivity and an approximately 72% specificity characterized the model's predictions of ophthalmopathy progression.

CDR3 size: 14 residues. Germline CDR1 and CDR2: MNHEY and SVGEGT. Deletions cut 7 bases from V and 4 bases from J, with 14 bases between. This clonotype was recorded many times. Its antigen is still unknown. RNA transcripts provided the template for amplifying TCR beta CDR3 regions. The library came from an HTBI-primed first-round RT-PCR and a second-round multiplex PCR. TCRdb fed the multiplex PCR reads into MiXCR, producing one record per CDR3 protein. The sample holds a few hundred thousand distinct CDR3 sequences, about 18% seen once. The rearrangement uses TRBV6-2 or TRBV6-3 and TRBJ1-5; D perhaps matches TRBD1 (6 bases). What was sequenced was peripheral blood. This TCR was recovered from a woman aged 18-30 years with Graves' ophthalmopathy. The CDR3 loop is CASTSDRFNQPQHF. CDR3 in DNA: TGTGCCAGCACCTCAGACAGGTTTAATCAGCCCCAGCATTTT.